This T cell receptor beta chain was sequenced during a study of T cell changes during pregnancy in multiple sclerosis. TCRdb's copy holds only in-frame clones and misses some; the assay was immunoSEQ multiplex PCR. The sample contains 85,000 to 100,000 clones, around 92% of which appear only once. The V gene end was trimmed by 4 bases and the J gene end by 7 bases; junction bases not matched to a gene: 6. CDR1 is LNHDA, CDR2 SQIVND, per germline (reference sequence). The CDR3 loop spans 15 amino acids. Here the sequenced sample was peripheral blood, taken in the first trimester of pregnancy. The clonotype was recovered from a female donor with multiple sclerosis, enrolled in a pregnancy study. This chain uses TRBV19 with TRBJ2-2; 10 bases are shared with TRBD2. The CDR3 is CASSTPGLAIGELFF. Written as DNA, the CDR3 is TGTGCCAGTAGTACTCCGGGACTAGCGATCGGGGAGCTGTTTTTT.